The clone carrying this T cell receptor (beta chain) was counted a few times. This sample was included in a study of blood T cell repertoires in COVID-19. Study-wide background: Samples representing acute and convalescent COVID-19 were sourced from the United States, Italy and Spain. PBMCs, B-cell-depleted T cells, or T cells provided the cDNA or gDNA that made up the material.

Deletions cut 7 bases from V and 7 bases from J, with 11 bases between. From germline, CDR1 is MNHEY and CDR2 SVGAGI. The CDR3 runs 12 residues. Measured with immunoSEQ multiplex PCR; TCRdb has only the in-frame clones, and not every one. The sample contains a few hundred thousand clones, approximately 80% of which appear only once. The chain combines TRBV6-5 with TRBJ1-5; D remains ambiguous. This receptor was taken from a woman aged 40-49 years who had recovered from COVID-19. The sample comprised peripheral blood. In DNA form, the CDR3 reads TGTGCCAGCAATTGGGAGCCCCAGCCCCAGCATTTT. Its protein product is CASNWEPQPQHF.